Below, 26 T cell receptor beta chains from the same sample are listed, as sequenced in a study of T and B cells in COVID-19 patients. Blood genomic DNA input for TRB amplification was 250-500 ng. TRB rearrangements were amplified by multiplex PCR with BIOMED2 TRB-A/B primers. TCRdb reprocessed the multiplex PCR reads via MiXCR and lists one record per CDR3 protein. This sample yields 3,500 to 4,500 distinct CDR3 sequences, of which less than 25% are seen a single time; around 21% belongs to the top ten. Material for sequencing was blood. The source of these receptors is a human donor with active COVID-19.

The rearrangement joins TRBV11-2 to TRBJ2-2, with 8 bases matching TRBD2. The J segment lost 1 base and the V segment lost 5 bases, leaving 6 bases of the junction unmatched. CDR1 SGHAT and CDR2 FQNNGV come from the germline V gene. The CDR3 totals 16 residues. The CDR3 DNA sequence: TGTGCCAGCAGCCTCGCCACTAGCGGGAACACCGGGGAGCTGTTTTTT. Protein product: CASSLATSGNTGELFF.

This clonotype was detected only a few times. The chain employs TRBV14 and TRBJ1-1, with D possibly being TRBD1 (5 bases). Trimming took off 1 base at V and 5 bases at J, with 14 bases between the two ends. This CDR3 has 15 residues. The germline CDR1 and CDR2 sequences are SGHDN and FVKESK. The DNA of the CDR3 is TGTGCCAGCAGCCAAGCCTGGGGACGGGGAACTGAAGCTTTCTTT. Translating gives CASSQAWGRGTEAFF.

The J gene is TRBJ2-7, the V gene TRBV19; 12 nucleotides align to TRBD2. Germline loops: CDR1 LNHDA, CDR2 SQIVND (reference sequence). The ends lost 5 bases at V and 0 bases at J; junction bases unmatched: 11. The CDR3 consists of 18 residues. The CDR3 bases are TGTGCCAGTAGTGGGGGACTAGCGGGTTGCCTGTTCTCCTACGAGCAGTACTTC. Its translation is CASSGGLAGCLFSYEQYF.

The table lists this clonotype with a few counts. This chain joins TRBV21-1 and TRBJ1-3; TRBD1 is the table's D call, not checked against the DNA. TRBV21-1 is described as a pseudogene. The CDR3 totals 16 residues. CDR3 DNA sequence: TGTGCCAGCAGGGACAGGGGGCGAGTCTCTGGAAACACCATATATTTT. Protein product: CASRDRGRVSGNTIYF.

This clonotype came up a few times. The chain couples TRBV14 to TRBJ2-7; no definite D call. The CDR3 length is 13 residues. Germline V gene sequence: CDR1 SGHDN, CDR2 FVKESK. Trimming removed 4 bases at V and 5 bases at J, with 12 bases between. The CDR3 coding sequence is TGTGCCAGCAGCCCCGACACCTCGGACGAGCAGTACTTC. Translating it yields CASSPDTSDEQYF. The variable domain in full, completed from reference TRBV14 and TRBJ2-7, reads EAGVTQFPSHSVIEKGQTVTLRCDPISGHDNLYWYRRVMGKEIKFLLHFVKESKQDESGMPNNRFLAERTGGTYSTLKVQPAELEDSGVYFCASSPDTSDEQYFGPGTRLTVT.

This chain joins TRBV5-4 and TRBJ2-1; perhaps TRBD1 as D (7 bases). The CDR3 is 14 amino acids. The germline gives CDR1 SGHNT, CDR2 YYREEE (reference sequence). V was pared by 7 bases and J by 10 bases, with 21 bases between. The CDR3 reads CASLSGVQGVEQFF. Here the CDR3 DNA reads TGTGCCAGCCTCTCGGGGGTCCAGGGGGTCGAGCAGTTCTTC. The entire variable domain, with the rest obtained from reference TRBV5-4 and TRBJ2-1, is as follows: ETGVTQSPTHLIKTRGQQVTLRCSSQSGHNTVSWYQQALGQGPQFIFQYYREEENGRGNFPPRFSGLQFPNYSSELNVNALELDDSALYLCASLSGVQGVEQFFGPGTRLTVL.

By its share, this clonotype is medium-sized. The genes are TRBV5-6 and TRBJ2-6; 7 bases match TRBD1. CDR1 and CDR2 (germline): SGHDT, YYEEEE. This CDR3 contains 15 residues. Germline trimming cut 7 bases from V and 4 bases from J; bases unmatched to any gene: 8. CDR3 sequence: CASFSQGSGANVLTF. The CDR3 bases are TGTGCCAGCTTCTCACAGGGGAGCGGGGCCAACGTCCTGACTTTC.

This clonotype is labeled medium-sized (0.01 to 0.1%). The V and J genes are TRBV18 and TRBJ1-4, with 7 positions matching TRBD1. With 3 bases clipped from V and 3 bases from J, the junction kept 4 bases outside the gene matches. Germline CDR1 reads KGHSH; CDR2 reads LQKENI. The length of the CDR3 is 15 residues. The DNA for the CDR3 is TGTGCCAGCTCACCGCCGGGACAGCCTAATGAAAAACTGTTTTTT. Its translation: CASSPPGQPNEKLFF.

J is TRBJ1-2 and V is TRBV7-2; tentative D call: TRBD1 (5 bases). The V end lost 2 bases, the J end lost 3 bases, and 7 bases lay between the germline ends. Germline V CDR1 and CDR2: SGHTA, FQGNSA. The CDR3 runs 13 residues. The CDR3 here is CASSLQGYYGYTF. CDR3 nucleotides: TGTGCCAGCAGCTTACAGGGTTACTATGGCTACACCTTC.

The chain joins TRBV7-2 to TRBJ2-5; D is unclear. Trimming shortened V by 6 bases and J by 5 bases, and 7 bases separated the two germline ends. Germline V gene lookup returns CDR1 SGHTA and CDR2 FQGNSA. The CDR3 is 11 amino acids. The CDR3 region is CASSQRETQYF. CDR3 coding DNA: TGTGCCAGCAGTCAGAGGGAGACCCAGTACTTC.

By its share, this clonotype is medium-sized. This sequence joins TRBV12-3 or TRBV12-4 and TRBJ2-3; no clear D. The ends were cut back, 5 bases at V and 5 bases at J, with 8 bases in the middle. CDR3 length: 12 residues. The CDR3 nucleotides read TGTGCCAGCAGTCTCTCGATAGATACGCAGTATTTT. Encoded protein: CASSLSIDTQYF.

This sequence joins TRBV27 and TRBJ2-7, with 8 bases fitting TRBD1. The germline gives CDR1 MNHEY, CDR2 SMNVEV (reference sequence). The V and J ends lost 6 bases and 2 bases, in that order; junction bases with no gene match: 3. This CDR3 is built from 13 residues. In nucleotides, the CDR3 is TGTGCCAGCAGGGTGACAGGGGCCTACGAGCAGTACTTC. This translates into CASRVTGAYEQYF.

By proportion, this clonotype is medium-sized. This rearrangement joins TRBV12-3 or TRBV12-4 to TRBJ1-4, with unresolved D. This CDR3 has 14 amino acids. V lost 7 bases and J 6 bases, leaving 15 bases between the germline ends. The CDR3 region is CASNPGGRHEKLFF. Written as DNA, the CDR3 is TGTGCCAGCAACCCAGGTGGGAGGCATGAAAAACTGTTTTTT.

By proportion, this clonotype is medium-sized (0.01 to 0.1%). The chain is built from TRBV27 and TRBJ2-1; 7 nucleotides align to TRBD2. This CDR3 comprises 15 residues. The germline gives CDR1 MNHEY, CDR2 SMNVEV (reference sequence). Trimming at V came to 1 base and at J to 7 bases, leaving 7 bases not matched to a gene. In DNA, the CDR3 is TGTGCCAGCAGTTTATTAGGGGCCGGGGGGAATGAGCAGTTCTTC. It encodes CASSLLGAGGNEQFF.

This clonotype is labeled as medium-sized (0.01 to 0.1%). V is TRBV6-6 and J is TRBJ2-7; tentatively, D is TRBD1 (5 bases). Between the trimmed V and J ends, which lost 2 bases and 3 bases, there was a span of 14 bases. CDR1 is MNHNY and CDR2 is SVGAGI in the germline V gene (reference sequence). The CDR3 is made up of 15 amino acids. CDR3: CASSYEARQGYEQYF. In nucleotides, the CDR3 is TGTGCCAGCAGTTACGAGGCGAGGCAGGGCTACGAGCAGTACTTC.

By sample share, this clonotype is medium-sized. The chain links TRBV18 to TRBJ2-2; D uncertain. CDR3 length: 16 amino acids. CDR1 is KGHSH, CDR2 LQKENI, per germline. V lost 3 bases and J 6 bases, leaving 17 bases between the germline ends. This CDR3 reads CASSPPWGSEAGELFF. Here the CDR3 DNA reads TGTGCCAGCTCACCCCCCTGGGGATCGGAAGCCGGGGAGCTGTTTTTT.

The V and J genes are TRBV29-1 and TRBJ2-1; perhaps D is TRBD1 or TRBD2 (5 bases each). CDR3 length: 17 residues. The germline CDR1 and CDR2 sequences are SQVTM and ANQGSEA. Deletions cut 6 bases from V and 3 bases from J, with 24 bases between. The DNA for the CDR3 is TGCAGCGTCAGGCGGACGCGTGAGGGGAGCTTCTACAATGAGCAGTTCTTC. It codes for CSVRRTREGSFYNEQFF.

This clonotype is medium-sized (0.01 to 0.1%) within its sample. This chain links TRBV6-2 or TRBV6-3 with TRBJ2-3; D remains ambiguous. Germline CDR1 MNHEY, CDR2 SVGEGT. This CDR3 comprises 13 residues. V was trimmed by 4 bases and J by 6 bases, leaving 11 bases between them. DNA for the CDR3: TGTGCCAGCAGTTGGTGGCCCACCGATACGCAGTATTTT. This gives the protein CASSWWPTDTQYF.

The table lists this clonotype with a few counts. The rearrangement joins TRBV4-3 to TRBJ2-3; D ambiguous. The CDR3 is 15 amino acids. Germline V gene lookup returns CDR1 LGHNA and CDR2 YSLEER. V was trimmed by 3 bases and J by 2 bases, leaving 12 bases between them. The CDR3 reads CASSHRGRATDTQYF. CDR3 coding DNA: TGCGCCAGCAGCCACCGAGGACGAGCCACAGATACGCAGTATTTT.

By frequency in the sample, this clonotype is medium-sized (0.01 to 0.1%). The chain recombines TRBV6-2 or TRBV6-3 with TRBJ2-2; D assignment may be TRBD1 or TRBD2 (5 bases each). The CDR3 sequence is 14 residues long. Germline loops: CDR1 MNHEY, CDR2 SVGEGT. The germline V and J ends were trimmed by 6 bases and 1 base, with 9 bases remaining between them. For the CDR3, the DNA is TGTGCCAGCAGCTCGGGACGGAACACCGGGGAGCTGTTTTTT. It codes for CASSSGRNTGELFF.

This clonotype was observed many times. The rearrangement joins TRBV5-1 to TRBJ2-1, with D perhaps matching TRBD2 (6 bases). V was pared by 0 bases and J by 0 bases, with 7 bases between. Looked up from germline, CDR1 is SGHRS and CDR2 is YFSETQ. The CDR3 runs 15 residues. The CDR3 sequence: CASSLDGSSYNEQFF. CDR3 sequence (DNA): TGCGCCAGCAGCTTGGACGGGAGCTCCTACAATGAGCAGTTCTTC.

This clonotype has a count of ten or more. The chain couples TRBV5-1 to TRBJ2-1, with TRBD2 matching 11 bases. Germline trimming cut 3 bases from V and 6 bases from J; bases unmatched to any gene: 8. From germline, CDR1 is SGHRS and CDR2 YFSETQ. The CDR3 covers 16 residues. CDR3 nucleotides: TGCGCCAGCAGCTCTTACTTAGCGGGAGGGATCAATGAGCAGTTCTTC. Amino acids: CASSSYLAGGINEQFF.

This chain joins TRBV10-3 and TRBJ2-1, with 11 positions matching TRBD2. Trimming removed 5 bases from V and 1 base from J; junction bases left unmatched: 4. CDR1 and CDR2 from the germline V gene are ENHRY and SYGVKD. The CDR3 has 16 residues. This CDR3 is CAISSLAGESYNEQFF. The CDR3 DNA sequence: TGTGCCATCAGTTCACTAGCGGGAGAGTCCTACAATGAGCAGTTCTTC.

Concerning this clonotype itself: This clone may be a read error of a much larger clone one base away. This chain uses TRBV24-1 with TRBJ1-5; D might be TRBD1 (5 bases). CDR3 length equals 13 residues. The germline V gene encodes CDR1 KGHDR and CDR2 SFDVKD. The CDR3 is CASSDRRDQPQHF. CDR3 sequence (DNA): TGTGCCTCCAGTGACCGCAGGGACCAGCCCCAGCATTTT.

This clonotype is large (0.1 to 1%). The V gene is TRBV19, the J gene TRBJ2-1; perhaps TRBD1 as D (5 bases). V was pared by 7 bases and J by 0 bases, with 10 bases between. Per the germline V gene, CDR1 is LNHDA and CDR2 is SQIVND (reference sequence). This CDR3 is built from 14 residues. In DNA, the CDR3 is TGTGCCAGTACAGGGTCCCGCTCCTACAATGAGCAGTTCTTC. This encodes CASTGSRSYNEQFF.

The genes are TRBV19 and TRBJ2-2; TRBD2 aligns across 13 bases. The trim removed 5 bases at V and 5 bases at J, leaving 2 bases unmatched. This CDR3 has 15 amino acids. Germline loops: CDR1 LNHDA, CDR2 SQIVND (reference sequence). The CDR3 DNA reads TGTGCCAGTAGTGGGGGACTAGCGGGGACCGGGGAGCTGTTTTTT. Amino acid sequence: CASSGGLAGTGELFF.